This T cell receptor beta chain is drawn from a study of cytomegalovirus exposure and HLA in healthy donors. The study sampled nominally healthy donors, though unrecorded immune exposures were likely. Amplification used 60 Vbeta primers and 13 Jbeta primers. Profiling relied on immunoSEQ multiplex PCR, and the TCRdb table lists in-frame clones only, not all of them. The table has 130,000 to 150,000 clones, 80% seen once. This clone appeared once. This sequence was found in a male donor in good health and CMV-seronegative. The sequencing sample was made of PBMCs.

The CDR3 DNA reads TGCGCCAGCAGCGCTGCAGGGGCGGGGGGGCAAGAGACCCAGTACTTC. Encoded protein: CASSAAGAGGQETQYF. The chain uses TRBV5-1 and TRBJ2-5; 9 nucleotides match TRBD2. V trimming: 4 bases; J trimming: 2 bases; junction bases outside the gene matches: 9. Germline V gene lookup returns CDR1 SGHRS and CDR2 YFSETQ. The CDR3 is 16 residues long.